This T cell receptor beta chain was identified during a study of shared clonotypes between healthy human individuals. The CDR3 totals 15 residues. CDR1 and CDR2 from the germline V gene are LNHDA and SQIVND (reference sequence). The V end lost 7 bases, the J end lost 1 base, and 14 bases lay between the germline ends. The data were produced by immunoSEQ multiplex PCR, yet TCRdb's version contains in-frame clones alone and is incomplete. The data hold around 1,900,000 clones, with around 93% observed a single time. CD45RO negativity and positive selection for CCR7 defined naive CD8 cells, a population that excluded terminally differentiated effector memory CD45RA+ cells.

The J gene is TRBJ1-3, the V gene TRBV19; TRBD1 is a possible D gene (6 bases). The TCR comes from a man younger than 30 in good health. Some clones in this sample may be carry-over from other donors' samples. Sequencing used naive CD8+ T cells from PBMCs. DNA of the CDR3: TGTGCCAGTACCCCTTGGGGGGCGTCTGGAAACACCATATATTTT. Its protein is CASTPWGASGNTIYF.